This note documents a single T cell receptor (beta chain) sequence. Its antigen is still unknown. Per-base qualities were not stored, and no clone one base away is much larger. TCRdb records Illumina HiSeq 1500 as the sequencer. Using fastp at Q25 and MiXCR, TCRdb reprocessed the public reads and kept productive beta chains. Every entry covers one CDR3 protein and lists the most common genes and DNA from its rows. This sample holds 370,000 or so distinct CDR3 sequences; just under 35% were observed only once. In total, the top ten clones hold approximately 13% of the sample. The CDR3 goes from the cysteine to the phenylalanine over 19 residues. Of the read, only the CDR3 DNA is kept; its 57 bases are in frame from base 1. According to the germline V gene, CDR1 reads MNHEY and CDR2 reads SVGEGT. Compared with germline, V lacks 0 bases and J lacks 2 bases; bases without a gene match: 12. The entry originates in a study of T cell repertoires in cytomegalovirus infection (dated by TCRdb to the late 2010s). A note on the overall study: Peptide stimulations targeted recently identified HLA-C-restricted CMV epitopes, whose presentation resists viral immunomodulation, together with well-studied HLA-B-restricted epitopes. Donor HLA type was relevant to the analysis, as public TCR beta signatures indicated carriage of CMV infection together with the matching HLA type. Paper-wide results and their limitations: Cumulative frequency of public TCR beta family members discriminated carriers of CMV infection plus the relevant HLA type in this cohort and an independent 352-donor cohort. The ex vivo response was dominated by HLA-C-restricted CMV-specific TCR beta clonotypes, which also provided the single most frequent clonotype in two of eight donors.

The sample's treatment or condition, from its label and the paper: in vitro stimulation with specific CMV peptide epitopes to enrich CMV-specific T cells. This sequence originates from a human donor in good health (CMV status not recorded). Some clones in this sample may be carry-over from other donors' samples. Recombination connected TRBV6-2 or TRBV6-3 to TRBJ2-1; TRBD2 matches 8 bases in the middle. Sequencing used cultured PBMCs, obtained from culture after CMV antigen stimulation. The CDR3 is CASSYSPLLREVPYNEQFF. The DNA sequence follows: TGTGCCAGCAGTTACTCACCCCTATTGCGGGAGGTACCCTACAATGAGCAGTTCTTC.